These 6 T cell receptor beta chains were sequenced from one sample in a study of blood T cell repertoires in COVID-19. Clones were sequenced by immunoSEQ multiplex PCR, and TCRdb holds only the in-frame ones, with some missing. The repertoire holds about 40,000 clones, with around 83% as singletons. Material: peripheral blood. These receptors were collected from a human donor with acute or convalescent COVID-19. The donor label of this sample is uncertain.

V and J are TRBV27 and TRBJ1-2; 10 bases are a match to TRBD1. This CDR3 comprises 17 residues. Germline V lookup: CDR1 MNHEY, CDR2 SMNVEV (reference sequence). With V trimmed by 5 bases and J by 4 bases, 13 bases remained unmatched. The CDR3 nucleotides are TGTGCCAGCAGTCTTTCGGAACGACAGGGGGCGGGCTATGGCTACACCTTC. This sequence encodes CASSLSERQGAGYGYTF.

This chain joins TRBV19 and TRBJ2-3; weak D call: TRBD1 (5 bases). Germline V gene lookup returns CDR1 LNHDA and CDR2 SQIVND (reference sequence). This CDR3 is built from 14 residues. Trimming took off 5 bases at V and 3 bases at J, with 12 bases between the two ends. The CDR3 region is CASSLGLRTDTQYF. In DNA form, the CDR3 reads TGTGCCAGTAGTCTGGGGCTAAGAACAGATACGCAGTATTTT.

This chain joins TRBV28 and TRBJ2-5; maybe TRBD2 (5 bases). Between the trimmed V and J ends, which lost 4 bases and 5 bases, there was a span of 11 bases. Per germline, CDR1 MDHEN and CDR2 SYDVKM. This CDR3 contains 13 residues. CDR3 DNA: TGTGCCAGCAGTTCGGGGTGGTGGGAGACCCAGTACTTC. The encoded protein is CASSSGWWETQYF.

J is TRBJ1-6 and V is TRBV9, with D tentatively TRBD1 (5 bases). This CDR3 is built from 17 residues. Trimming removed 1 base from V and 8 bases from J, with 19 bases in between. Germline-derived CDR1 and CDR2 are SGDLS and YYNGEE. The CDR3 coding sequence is TGTGCCAGCAGCGTAACCCCCTTACCTTCGGGGGATTCACCCCTCCACTTT. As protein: CASSVTPLPSGDSPLHF. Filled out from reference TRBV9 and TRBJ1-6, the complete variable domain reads DSGVTQTPKHLITATGQRVTLRCSPRSGDLSVYWYQQSLDQGLQFLIQYYNGEERAKGNILERFSAQQFPDLHSELNLSSLELGDSALYFCASSVTPLPSGDSPLHFGNGTRLTVT.

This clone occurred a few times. In DNA, the CDR3 is TGTGCCAGCAGCGCGGGACGGGACAATGAGCAGTTCTTC. This translates into CASSAGRDNEQFF. This chain links TRBV5-4 with TRBJ2-1, with a weak D call TRBD2 (6 bases). The V and J ends lost 4 bases and 5 bases respectively, with 10 bases between them. CDR1 is SGHNT, CDR2 YYREEE, per germline (reference sequence). The CDR3 covers 13 residues. Based on the CDR3 plus reference TRBV5-4 and TRBJ2-1, the full variable domain is ETGVTQSPTHLIKTRGQQVTLRCSSQSGHNTVSWYQQALGQGPQFIFQYYREEENGRGNFPPRFSGLQFPNYSSELNVNALELDDSALYLCASSAGRDNEQFFGPGTRLTVL.

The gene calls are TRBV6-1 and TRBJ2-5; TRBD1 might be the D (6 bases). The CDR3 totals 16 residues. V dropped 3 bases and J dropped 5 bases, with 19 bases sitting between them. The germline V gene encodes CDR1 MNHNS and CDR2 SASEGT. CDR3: CASSDWGHSKGETQYF. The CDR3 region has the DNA TGTGCCAGCAGTGATTGGGGACACTCAAAGGGGGAGACCCAGTACTTC.